These 25 T cell receptor beta chains came from one sample sequenced in a study of control samples from healthy donors and cancer patients. Data came from immunoSEQ multiplex PCR; TCRdb stores just in-frame clones and leaves some out. The data contain around 70,000 clones, over 90% of them singletons. Sequenced material: blood. Receptors originate from a woman aged 30 to 39 in good health.

This rearrangement joins TRBV10-3 to TRBJ1-1; D is ambiguous. The germline gives CDR1 ENHRY, CDR2 SYGVKD. Trimming left V 0 bases short and J 7 bases short, with 9 bases between. This CDR3 comprises 13 residues. CDR3 DNA sequence: TGTGCCATCAGTGAGTCGATTAGCGGTGAAGCTTTCTTT. This translates into CAISESISGEAFF.

The chain uses TRBV11-1 and TRBJ1-1; weak D call: TRBD1 (5 bases). Germline-derived CDR1 and CDR2 are SGHAT and FQDESV (reference sequence). The CDR3 runs 15 residues. Trimming left V 5 bases short and J 0 bases short, with 13 bases between. In nucleotides, the CDR3 is TGTGCCAGCAGCCCCCATGGGGCGTTGAACACTGAAGCTTTCTTT. This encodes CASSPHGALNTEAFF.

The rearrangement joins TRBV5-6 to TRBJ2-7; D ambiguous. The CDR3 contains 13 residues. The germline V gene has CDR1 SGHDT and CDR2 YYEEEE. Trimming cost V 4 bases and J 1 base, with 9 bases left between them. The CDR3 DNA reads as TGTGCCAGCAGCCTCGGAAATTCCTACGAGCAGTACTTC. Amino acid sequence: CASSLGNSYEQYF.

As concerns this clone: The missing conserved phenylalanine or tryptophan at the end of this CDR3 makes a read error likely. The gene calls are TRBV28 and TRBJ1-1; 9 bases align to TRBD1. Trimming took 8 bases from V and 1 from J; bases not matched to a gene: 8. Germline CDR1 MDHEN, CDR2 SYDVKM. CDR3 length: 15 residues. The CDR3 sequence is CASGNRGRTNTEAFL. The CDR3 nucleotides are TGTGCCAGCGGAAACAGGGGGCGAACGAACACTGAAGCTTTCCTT.

The chain carries TRBV7-3 and TRBJ2-2; 8 bases line up with TRBD1. J was trimmed by 4 bases and V by 5 bases; bases with no gene match: 6. There are 15 residues in the CDR3. The germline CDR1 and CDR2 sequences are SGHTA and FQGTGA. CDR3 region: CASSPQGAFTGELFF. Here the CDR3 DNA reads TGTGCCAGCAGCCCTCAGGGGGCGTTCACCGGGGAGCTGTTTTTT. The whole variable domain, remainder taken from reference TRBV7-3 and TRBJ2-2, is GAGVSQTPSNKVTEKGKYVELRCDPISGHTALYWYRQSLGQGPEFLIYFQGTGAADDSGLPNDRFFAVRPEGSVSTLKIQRTERGDSAVYLCASSPQGAFTGELFFGEGSRLTVL.

The chain uses TRBV6-1 and TRBJ1-2; possibly TRBD1 for D (6 bases). Trimming cost V 0 bases and J 9 bases, with 14 bases left between them. Germline CDR1 is MNHNS and CDR2 is SASEGT. CDR3 length equals 14 residues. CDR3 sequence: CASSEALRQGSYTF. The CDR3 coding sequence is TGTGCCAGCAGTGAAGCTCTCCGGCAGGGGAGCTACACCTTC.

The V gene is TRBV6-5, the J gene TRBJ1-4; D perhaps matches TRBD1 (5 bases). The CDR3 consists of 15 residues. Trimming left V 6 bases short and J 0 bases short, with 11 bases between. Germline-derived CDR1 and CDR2 are MNHEY and SVGAGI. The CDR3 sequence is CASRAGRSTNEKLFF. CDR3 DNA sequence: TGTGCCAGCAGGGCAGGGCGGTCAACTAATGAAAAACTGTTTTTT.

The chain joins TRBV6-5 to TRBJ2-2; 9 nucleotides align to TRBD2. Trimming cost V 4 bases and J 5 bases; bases outside gene matches: 2. CDR3 size: 14 residues. Per the germline V gene, CDR1 is MNHEY and CDR2 is SVGAGI. The CDR3 DNA is TGTGCCAGCAGTTCCCTAGCGGGAACCGGGGAGCTGTTTTTT. Residues: CASSSLAGTGELFF.

The V gene is TRBV18, the J gene TRBJ1-6, with D uncertain. CDR3 size: 13 residues. Germline CDR1 is KGHSH and CDR2 is LQKENI. V was clipped by 2 bases and J by 8 bases, with 7 bases between them. CDR3 loop: CASSPNGYSPLHF. The CDR3 DNA follows: TGTGCCAGCTCACCAAACGGGTATTCACCCCTCCACTTT.

The chain has TRBV12-3 or TRBV12-4 and TRBJ1-5; D possibly corresponds to TRBD1 (6 bases). Between the trimmed V and J ends, which lost 6 bases and 11 bases, there was a span of 17 bases. The CDR3 has 13 residues. In nucleotides, the CDR3 is TGTGCCAGCAGGGGGACACTTGACAGGTCCCAGCATTTT. The encoded protein is CASRGTLDRSQHF.

The chain combines TRBV30 with TRBJ1-2; 11 bases line up with TRBD1. V shed 6 bases, J shed 2 bases, and the junction held 11 bases outside the gene matches. CDR1 and CDR2 from the germline V gene are GTSNPN and SVGIG (reference sequence). The CDR3 totals 16 residues. The DNA of the CDR3 is TGTGCCTGCCCGCCGGGACAGGGGGGCGGGAACTATGGCTACACCTTC. This sequence encodes CACPPGQGGGNYGYTF.

V gene TRBV18 combines with J gene TRBJ1-3; D ambiguous. Trimming left V 0 bases short and J 0 bases short, with 12 bases between. CDR3 length equals 17 residues. Germline assignment: CDR1 KGHSH and CDR2 LQKENI. The CDR3: CASSPPGTVISGNTIYF. In DNA form, the CDR3 reads TGTGCCAGCTCACCACCGGGCACAGTCATCTCTGGAAACACCATATATTTT.

In this sample, this clone turned up once. The chain has TRBV11-2 and TRBJ2-6; D is undetermined. Trimming shortened V by 4 bases and J by 0 bases, and 4 bases separated the two germline ends. The germline gives CDR1 SGHAT, CDR2 FQNNGV. This CDR3 has 14 residues. DNA for the CDR3: TGTGCCAGCAGCTCCATCTCTGGGGCCAACGTCCTGACTTTC. This encodes CASSSISGANVLTF.

This clone came up once. This chain uses TRBV27 with TRBJ2-4; D may be TRBD1 (6 bases). CDR1 MNHEY and CDR2 SMNVEV come from the germline V gene (reference sequence). V was shortened by 6 bases and J by 3 bases, with 12 bases between the two germline ends. The CDR3 contains 14 residues. CDR3 sequence reads: CASSQGTGKNIQYF. The CDR3 DNA sequence: TGTGCCAGCAGCCAGGGGACGGGCAAAAACATTCAGTACTTC.

The chain links TRBV4-1 to TRBJ1-1, with D perhaps matching TRBD1 (5 bases). The CDR3 sequence is 16 residues long. V lost 7 bases, J lost 3 bases, and 21 bases lay in between. Looked up from germline, CDR1 is MGHRA and CDR2 is YSYEKL. The chain's CDR3 is CASTKGGERWDTEAFF. CDR3 nucleotide sequence: TGCGCCAGCACTAAAGGAGGGGAAAGGTGGGACACTGAAGCTTTCTTT.

V gene TRBV5-1 combines with J gene TRBJ2-3; D is perhaps TRBD1 (6 bases). The CDR3 consists of 16 residues. In germline, CDR1 is SGHRS, CDR2 YFSETQ. V shed 1 base and J shed 0 bases, with 12 bases lying between them. In DNA form, the CDR3 reads TGCGCCAGCAGCTTGTTGGGACACCAGAGCACAGATACGCAGTATTTT. Residues: CASSLLGHQSTDTQYF.

This sequence joins TRBV6-5 and TRBJ1-1; no firm D call. The V gene lost 6 bases and the J gene lost 6 bases, with 11 bases spanning the gap. CDR3 length: 12 residues. Per the germline V gene, CDR1 is MNHEY and CDR2 is SVGAGI. The CDR3 is CASRSATAEAFF. CDR3 bases: TGTGCCAGCAGATCCGCGACGGCTGAAGCTTTCTTT.

The V call is TRBV14, the J call TRBJ1-3, with D perhaps matching TRBD1 (5 bases). This CDR3 comprises 16 residues. Trimming cost V 4 bases and J 0 bases, with 13 bases left between them. Germline CDR1 is SGHDN and CDR2 is FVKESK. The DNA of the CDR3 is TGTGCCAGCAGCCTCATTGGGACCGCCTCTGGAAACACCATATATTTT. Encoded protein: CASSLIGTASGNTIYF.

The V call is TRBV12-5, the J call TRBJ2-4; D not resolved. Germline loops: CDR1 LGHNT, CDR2 FRNRAP. The length of the CDR3 is 13 residues. Trimming removed 3 bases at V and 1 base at J, with 4 bases between. The CDR3, as DNA: TGTGCTAGTGGTTTTGCCGCCAAAAACATTCAGTACTTC. Translation: CASGFAAKNIQYF.

V gene TRBV5-1 combines with J gene TRBJ1-1; 7 nucleotides match TRBD1. The length of the CDR3 is 14 residues. After removal of 4 bases from V and 4 bases from J, the junction contained 7 bases not matched to a gene. The germline CDR1 and CDR2 sequences are SGHRS and YFSETQ. The CDR3 here is CASSRGQAATEAFF. CDR3 DNA sequence: TGCGCCAGCAGCCGAGGACAGGCTGCCACTGAAGCTTTCTTT.

The chain is built from TRBV18 and TRBJ1-1; 9 positions agree with TRBD1. CDR3 size: 15 residues. The germline CDR1 and CDR2 sequences are KGHSH and LQKENI. Trimming cost V 3 bases and J 2 bases; bases outside gene matches: 4. In DNA, the CDR3 is TGTGCCAGCTCACCCTACAGGGGGCTTAACACTGAAGCTTTCTTT. Residues: CASSPYRGLNTEAFF.

This clone appeared once. This chain joins TRBV3-1 (or the pseudogene TRBV3-2) and TRBJ1-4; D not certain. Germline V gene lookup returns CDR1 LGHDT and CDR2 YNNKEL (reference sequence). Deletions cut 1 base from V and 7 bases from J, with 13 bases between. This CDR3 region has 15 residues. The CDR3 DNA reads TGTGCCAGCAGCCAAGGCGGCGGGAAAGGTGAAAAACTGTTTTTT. It yields the protein CASSQGGGKGEKLFF.

The chain is built from TRBV5-1 and TRBJ1-1, with D unresolved. CDR1 and CDR2 (germline): SGHRS, YFSETQ. Trimming cost V 1 base and J 4 bases, with 14 bases left between them. The CDR3 covers 15 residues. The CDR3 bases are TGCGCCAGCAGCTTGAGAGAGAGTTCCTCCACTGAAGCTTTCTTT. Protein sequence: CASSLRESSSTEAFF.

The CDR3 reads CASREPGTTEAFF. DNA for the CDR3: TGCGCCAGCAGAGAGCCCGGGACCACTGAAGCTTTCTTT. The V and J genes are TRBV4-1 and TRBJ1-1; weak D call: TRBD1 (5 bases). The germline V gene encodes CDR1 MGHRA and CDR2 YSYEKL. V lost 6 bases, J lost 4 bases, and 12 bases lay in between. The length of the CDR3 is 13 residues.

The rearrangement joins TRBV5-1 to TRBJ2-3, with D perhaps TRBD1 (6 bases). The germline V and J ends were trimmed by 4 bases and 4 bases, with 19 bases remaining between them. The CDR3 totals 16 residues. CDR1 and CDR2 from the germline V gene are SGHRS and YFSETQ. CDR3 amino acids: CASSPEGREGADTQYF. For the CDR3, the DNA is TGCGCCAGCAGCCCTGAGGGGCGAGAGGGGGCAGATACGCAGTATTTT.